These 4 T cell receptor beta chains share one sample of origin, sequenced in a study of T cell repertoires in cytomegalovirus infection. Each CDR3 protein is one row after TCRdb ran MiXCR on the reads. This table holds about 490,000 distinct CDR3 sequences, 15% to 20% found once. Sequencing was carried out using CD8+ T cells from PBMCs. These receptors originate from a human donor in good health (CMV status not recorded). Some clones in this sample may be carry-over from other donors' samples.

At least ten counts were recorded for this clonotype. The chain combines TRBV27 with TRBJ2-1; D might be TRBD1 (6 bases). CDR3 length: 12 amino acids. The V and J ends lost 7 bases and 9 bases respectively, with 13 bases between them. From germline, CDR1 is MNHEY and CDR2 SMNVEV (reference sequence). The CDR3 is CASINGGFEQFF. The CDR3 region has the DNA TGTGCCAGCATTAATGGGGGCTTTGAGCAGTTCTTC.

This clonotype was seen many times. The chain has TRBV12-5 and TRBJ1-1; weak D call: TRBD1 (5 bases). The V gene lost 6 bases and the J gene lost 7 bases, with 15 bases spanning the gap. This CDR3 is built from 13 residues. CDR1 LGHNT and CDR2 FRNRAP come from the germline V gene. The DNA of the CDR3 is TGTGCTAGTGGCCCCCCTGACAGTTATGAAGCTTTCTTT. Translation: CASGPPDSYEAFF. The whole variable domain, filled in from reference TRBV12-5 and TRBJ1-1, reads DARVTQTPRHKVTEMGQEVTMRCQPILGHNTVFWYRQTMMQGLELLAYFRNRAPLDDSGMPKDRFSAEMPDATLATLKIQPSEPRDSAVYFCASGPPDSYEAFFGQGTRLTVV.

J is TRBJ2-3 and V is TRBV29-1; D might be TRBD1 or TRBD2, each matching 5 bases. Germline assignment: CDR1 SQVTM and CDR2 ANQGSEA. The V end was cut by 1 base, the J end by 2 bases, with 13 bases between. The CDR3 extends over 15 amino acids. The CDR3 DNA sequence: TGCAGCGTTGAAGTCCAGGGAGTACTCACAGATACGCAGTATTTT. It translates to CSVEVQGVLTDTQYF.

This clonotype has a count of ten or more. The chain carries TRBV7-9 and TRBJ1-1, with a weak D call TRBD1 (6 bases). V lost 6 bases and J lost 4, with 18 bases in between. CDR3 size: 15 residues. In germline, CDR1 is SEHNR, CDR2 FQNEAQ (reference sequence). This CDR3 is CASSPRGAGSTEAFF. The CDR3 DNA reads as TGTGCCAGCAGTCCTAGGGGGGCGGGGAGCACTGAAGCTTTCTTT.